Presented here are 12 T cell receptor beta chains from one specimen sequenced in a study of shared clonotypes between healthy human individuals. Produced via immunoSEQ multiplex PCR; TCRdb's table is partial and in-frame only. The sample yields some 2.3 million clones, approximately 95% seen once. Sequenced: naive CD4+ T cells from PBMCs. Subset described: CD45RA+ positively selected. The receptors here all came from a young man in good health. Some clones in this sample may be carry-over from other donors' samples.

This CDR3 is CASSLQGLNEKLFF. Written as DNA, the CDR3 is TGTGCCAGCAGCTTGCAAGGGTTAAATGAAAAACTGTTTTTT. The V gene is TRBV5-8, the J gene TRBJ1-4; D is unclear. Germline lookup yields CDR1 SGHTS and CDR2 YDEGEE. V was trimmed by 1 base and J by 5 bases, leaving 9 bases between them. The CDR3 consists of 14 residues. Using reference TRBV5-8 and TRBJ1-4 for the parts outside the CDR3, the full variable domain is EAGVTQSPTHLIKTRGQQATLRCSPISGHTSVYWYQQALGLGLQFLLWYDEGEERNRGNFPPRFSGRQFPNYSSELNVNALELEDSALYLCASSLQGLNEKLFFGSGTQLSVL.

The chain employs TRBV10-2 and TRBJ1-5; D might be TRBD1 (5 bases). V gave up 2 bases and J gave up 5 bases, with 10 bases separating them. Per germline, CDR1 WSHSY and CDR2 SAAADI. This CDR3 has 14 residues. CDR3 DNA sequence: TGCGCCAGCAGTGAGCAGGGAGCCGATCAGCCCCAGCATTTT. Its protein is CASSEQGADQPQHF.

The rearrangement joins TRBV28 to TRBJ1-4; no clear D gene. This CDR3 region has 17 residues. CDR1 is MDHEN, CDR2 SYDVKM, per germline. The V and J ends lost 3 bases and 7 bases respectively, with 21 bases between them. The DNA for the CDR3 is TGTGCCAGCAGTTTCCCTTCTGGCCGGTGGTCGGGTGAAAAACTGTTTTTT. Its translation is CASSFPSGRWSGEKLFF.

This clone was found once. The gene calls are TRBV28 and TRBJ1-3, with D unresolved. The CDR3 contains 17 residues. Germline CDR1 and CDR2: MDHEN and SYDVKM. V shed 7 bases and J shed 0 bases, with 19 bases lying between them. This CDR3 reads CASTPTHGAFSGNTIYF. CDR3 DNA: TGTGCCAGCACCCCGACTCACGGAGCATTCTCTGGAAACACCATATATTTT.

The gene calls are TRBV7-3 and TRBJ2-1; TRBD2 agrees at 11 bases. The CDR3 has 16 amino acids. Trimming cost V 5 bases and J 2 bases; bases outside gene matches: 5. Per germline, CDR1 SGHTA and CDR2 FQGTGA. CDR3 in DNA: TGTGCCAGCAGCCTGACTAGCGGGGCACCCTACAATGAGCAGTTCTTC. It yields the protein CASSLTSGAPYNEQFF. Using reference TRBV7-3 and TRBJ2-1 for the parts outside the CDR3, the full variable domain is GAGVSQTPSNKVTEKGKYVELRCDPISGHTALYWYRQSLGQGPEFLIYFQGTGAADDSGLPNDRFFAVRPEGSVSTLKIQRTERGDSAVYLCASSLTSGAPYNEQFFGPGTRLTVL.

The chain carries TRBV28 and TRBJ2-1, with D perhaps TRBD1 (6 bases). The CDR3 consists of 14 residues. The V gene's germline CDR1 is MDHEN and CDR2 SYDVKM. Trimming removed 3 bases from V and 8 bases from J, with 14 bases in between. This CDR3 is CASSFLQGRDEQFF. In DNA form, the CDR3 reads TGTGCCAGCAGTTTTTTACAGGGACGCGATGAGCAGTTCTTC.

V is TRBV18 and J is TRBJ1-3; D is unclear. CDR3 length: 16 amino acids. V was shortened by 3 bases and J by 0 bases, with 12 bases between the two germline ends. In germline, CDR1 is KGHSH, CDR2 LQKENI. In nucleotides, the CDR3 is TGTGCCAGCTCACCTCAGTCCGGGATCTCTGGAAACACCATATATTTT. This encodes CASSPQSGISGNTIYF.

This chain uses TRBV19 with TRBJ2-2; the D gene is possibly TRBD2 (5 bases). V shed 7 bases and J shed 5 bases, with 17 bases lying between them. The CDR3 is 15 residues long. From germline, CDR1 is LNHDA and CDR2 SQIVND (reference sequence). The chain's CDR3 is CASTPGSPGTGELFF. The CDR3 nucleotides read TGTGCCAGTACCCCGGGATCCCCGGGAACCGGGGAGCTGTTTTTT.

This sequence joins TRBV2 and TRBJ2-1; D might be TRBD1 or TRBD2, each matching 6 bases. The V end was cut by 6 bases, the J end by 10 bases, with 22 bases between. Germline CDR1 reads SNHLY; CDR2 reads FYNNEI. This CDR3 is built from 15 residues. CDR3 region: CASRRTGTQGGEQFF. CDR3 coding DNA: TGTGCCAGCAGGAGGACCGGTACCCAAGGGGGGGAGCAGTTCTTC. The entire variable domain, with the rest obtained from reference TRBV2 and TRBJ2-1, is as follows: EPEVTQTPSHQVTQMGQEVILRCVPISNHLYFYWYRQILGQKVEFLVSFYNNEISEKSEIFDDQFSVERPDGSNFTLKIRSTKLEDSAMYFCASRRTGTQGGEQFFGPGTRLTVL.

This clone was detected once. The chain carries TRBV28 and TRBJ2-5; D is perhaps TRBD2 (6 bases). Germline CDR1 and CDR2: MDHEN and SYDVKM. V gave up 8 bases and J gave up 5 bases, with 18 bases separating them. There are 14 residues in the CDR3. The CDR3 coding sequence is TGTGCCAGCGACGCCCCCGGGAGTTGGGAGACCCAGTACTTC. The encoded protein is CASDAPGSWETQYF.

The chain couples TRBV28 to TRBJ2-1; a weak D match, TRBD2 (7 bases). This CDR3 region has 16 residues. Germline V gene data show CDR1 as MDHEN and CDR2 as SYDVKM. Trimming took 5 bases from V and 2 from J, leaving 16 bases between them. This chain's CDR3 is CASSVGGTRAYNEQFF. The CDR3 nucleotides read TGTGCCAGCAGTGTGGGGGGGACACGAGCCTACAATGAGCAGTTCTTC.

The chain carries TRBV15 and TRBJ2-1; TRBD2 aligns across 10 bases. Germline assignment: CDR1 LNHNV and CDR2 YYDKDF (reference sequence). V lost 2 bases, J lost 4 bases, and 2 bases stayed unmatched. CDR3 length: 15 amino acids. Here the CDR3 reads CATSRPSGRYNEQFF. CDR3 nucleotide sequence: TGTGCCACCAGCAGACCTAGCGGGAGATACAATGAGCAGTTCTTC.